The 15 T cell receptor beta chains below all came from one sample that was sequenced in a study of cytomegalovirus exposure and HLA in healthy donors. Only in-frame clones appear in the TCRdb table, and some are missing; sequencing was by immunoSEQ multiplex PCR. The sample records roughly 270,000 clones, approximately 88% being singletons. Sequenced: PBMCs. These receptors were collected from a woman in her late teens or twenties in good health and CMV-seronegative.

The chain couples TRBV28 to TRBJ2-7; 8 positions agree with TRBD2. The J segment lost 0 bases and the V segment lost 5 bases, leaving 9 bases of the junction unmatched. This CDR3 is built from 16 residues. Germline V gives CDR1 MDHEN, CDR2 SYDVKM. The CDR3 DNA sequence: TGTGCCAGCAGTCTCCCCCCGGGACTAGACTCCTACGAGCAGTACTTC. Translating gives CASSLPPGLDSYEQYF.

The genes are TRBV7-9 and TRBJ1-6; 8 positions match TRBD1. The germline CDR1 and CDR2 sequences are SEHNR and FQNEAQ (reference sequence). After removal of 6 bases from V and 12 bases from J, the junction contained 10 bases not matched to a gene. CDR3 length: 14 amino acids. CDR3 nucleotide sequence: TGTGCCAGCAGTTCCGGGACAGGAGATATACCCCTCCACTTT. It translates to CASSSGTGDIPLHF.

This chain links TRBV12-5 with TRBJ1-5; D not resolved. V dropped 3 bases and J dropped 5 bases, with 8 bases sitting between them. This CDR3 spans 13 amino acids. Germline values: CDR1 LGHNT, CDR2 FRNRAP. The CDR3 DNA is TGTGCTAGTGGTTTCGACATTCATCAGCCCCAGCATTTT. Translated, it gives CASGFDIHQPQHF.

This chain links TRBV29-1 with TRBJ2-2, with D possibly being TRBD1 (5 bases). Germline-derived CDR1 and CDR2 are SQVTM and ANQGSEA. Trimming took 5 bases from V and 0 from J, leaving 7 bases between them. There are 13 residues in the CDR3. This CDR3 is CSVMTANTGELFF. CDR3 in DNA: TGCAGCGTTATGACAGCGAACACCGGGGAGCTGTTTTTT.

CDR3 sequence reads: CSVEQGQRTSRAFF. CDR3 in DNA: TGCAGCGTCGAGCAGGGACAGCGAACATCTCGAGCTTTCTTT. The chain combines TRBV29-1 with TRBJ1-1; the match to TRBD1 covers 7 bases. Germline CDR1 SQVTM, CDR2 ANQGSEA. V was clipped by 6 bases and J by 10 bases; unmatched bases: 17. The CDR3 spans 14 residues.

The chain is built from TRBV7-8 and TRBJ2-2; 7 nucleotides line up with TRBD2. V gave up 7 bases and J gave up 5 bases; unmatched junction bases: 4. CDR3 length equals 13 residues. CDR1 and CDR2 from the germline V gene are SGHVS and FQNEAQ. The CDR3 loop is CASTGRETGELFF. CDR3 in DNA: TGTGCCAGCACGGGGCGGGAGACCGGGGAGCTGTTTTTT.

The chain has TRBV11-2 and TRBJ2-7; tentative D call: TRBD1 (5 bases). Trimming removed 3 bases at V and 2 bases at J, with 5 bases between. Germline V gene sequence: CDR1 SGHAT, CDR2 FQNNGV. The CDR3 consists of 12 residues. The DNA for the CDR3 is TGTGCCAGCAGCTTGACAGCCTACGAGCAGTACTTC. It translates to CASSLTAYEQYF.

The chain uses TRBV21-1 and TRBJ2-3; the D segment call TRBD1 is taken from the table without a DNA check. TRBV21-1 constitutes a pseudogene. The CDR3 is 16 residues long. CDR3 nucleotide sequence: TGTGCCAGCAGCAAAGGTCTCAGGGTGTACACAGATACGCAGTATTTT. It is translated as CASSKGLRVYTDTQYF.

The V and J genes are TRBV28 and TRBJ1-4; 9 bases are a match to TRBD1. The CDR3 loop spans 15 amino acids. The V and J ends lost 2 bases and 8 bases, in that order; junction bases with no gene match: 6. CDR1 is MDHEN and CDR2 is SYDVKM in the germline V gene. The CDR3 reads CASSLRGTGYEKLFF. CDR3 sequence (DNA): TGTGCCAGCAGTTTACGTGGGACAGGGTACGAAAAACTGTTTTTT.

This clone was observed once. V gene TRBV13 combines with J gene TRBJ1-3; 10 bases are a match to TRBD1. V shed 0 bases, J shed 7 bases, and the junction held 15 bases outside the gene matches. The CDR3 extends over 19 amino acids. The germline V gene encodes CDR1 PRHDT and CDR2 FYEKMQ (reference sequence). The CDR3 nucleotides read TGTGCCAGCAGCTTAGGTTACGTCGGGACAGGGGATAAGGGCAACACCATATATTTT. Translating it yields CASSLGYVGTGDKGNTIYF.

This clone has a handful of counts. This sequence joins TRBV27 and TRBJ2-7; 12 nucleotides match TRBD1. V lost 4 bases and J lost 11; bases outside the gene matches: 6. Germline V gene data show CDR1 as MNHEY and CDR2 as SMNVEV (reference sequence). This CDR3 spans 13 amino acids. The CDR3 coding sequence is TGTGCCAGCAGTTCTGGGACAGGGGGCGTGGAGTACTTC. This gives the protein CASSSGTGGVEYF.

The chain combines TRBV30 with TRBJ1-5, with D possibly matching TRBD1 (6 bases). Germline assignment: CDR1 GTSNPN and CDR2 SVGIG (reference sequence). The length of the CDR3 is 17 residues. Trimming removed 0 bases from V and 0 bases from J, with 15 bases in between. The CDR3: CAWSVARGPYSNQPQHF. In DNA form, the CDR3 reads TGTGCCTGGAGTGTGGCCAGGGGCCCTTATAGCAATCAGCCCCAGCATTTT.

The chain couples TRBV10-1 to TRBJ2-3, with D maybe TRBD2 (6 bases). Germline CDR1 and CDR2: WNHNN and SYGVQD (reference sequence). The CDR3 is 15 residues long. With 0 bases removed from V and 3 bases from J, the gap between germline ends came to 10 bases. DNA of the CDR3: TGCGCCAGCAGTGAGTCACCAGGGAGGACAGATACGCAGTATTTT. Translation: CASSESPGRTDTQYF.

The V gene is TRBV19, the J gene TRBJ2-7; the match to TRBD1 covers 10 bases. The ends lost 4 bases at V and 2 bases at J; junction bases unmatched: 5. Germline lookup yields CDR1 LNHDA and CDR2 SQIVND (reference sequence). The CDR3 contains 15 residues. The CDR3: CASSKGTGAPYEQYF. CDR3 in DNA: TGTGCCAGTAGTAAGGGGACAGGGGCCCCCTACGAGCAGTACTTC.

This sequence joins TRBV5-4 and TRBJ2-7, with TRBD1 matching 9 bases. Germline-derived CDR1 and CDR2 are SGHNT and YYREEE (reference sequence). Losses at the gene ends were 4 bases for V and 0 bases for J; bases not matched to a gene: 5. The CDR3 length is 15 residues. CDR3 coding DNA: TGTGCCAGCAGCCAGGGACAGGGTAGCTCCTACGAGCAGTACTTC. Translation: CASSQGQGSSYEQYF.